In its sample, the clone carrying this TCR beta chain was seen a few times. Antigen: not known. The entry originates in a study of T-cell reconstitution after alpha-beta-depleted transplantation in children. Preparing the TCRbeta library involved the use of unique molecular identifiers. TCRdb recomputed calls from the PCR reads with MiXCR, one row per CDR3 protein. The table lists approximately 97,000 distinct CDR3 sequences, 7% to 8% of them singletons. The CDR3 is 15 residues long. Trimming at V came to 4 bases and at J to 6 bases, leaving 5 bases not matched to a gene. Germline CDR1 reads LGHDT; CDR2 reads YNNKEL (reference sequence). Study-wide results and limits: It was reported that alpha-beta T cells came from several hundred expanded graft clones (about two months after transplant). T cells produced anew were the main source of T-cell counts and diversity one year after transplant. High day-60 TCRbeta diversity in some patients came from surviving recipient T cells and thymic progenitors.

The rearrangement joins TRBV3-1 to TRBJ1-4, with 10 bases matching TRBD1. The receptor was derived from a boy younger than 10 with acute lymphoblastic leukemia, due to receive a stem cell transplant. Sequenced here: PBMCs, sampled before TCRalphabeta/CD19-depleted stem cell transplant. In DNA form, the CDR3 reads TGTGCCAGCAGCCTCCGGACAGGGGGGCATGAAAAACTGTTTTTT. Its translation: CASSLRTGGHEKLFF.